These T cell receptor beta chains were read from a single sample in a study of blood T cell repertoires in COVID-19. TCRdb's copy holds only in-frame clones and misses some; the assay was immunoSEQ multiplex PCR. Of under 300,000 clones in the sample, about 83% are singletons; the top ten hold 7.5% to 10%. The sequencing input was peripheral blood. These receptor sequences come from a woman between 50 and 59 years old who had recovered from COVID-19. Each CDR3 is given with its conserved first and last residue. The D gene is left open where the match is weak. Not every row has a clone size; where given, it reads once, few, many or a size class.

v_call	d_call	j_call	clone_size	cdr3_nt	cdr3_aa
TRBV6-2/TRBV6-3	-	TRBJ2-7	many	TGTGCCAGCAGTTACAGAGGCGGAGGGGACCTACGAGGGCAGTACTTC	CASSYRGGGDLRGQYF
TRBV5-1	-	TRBJ2-1	few	TGCGCCAGCAGCTTGGCCGGCTCCTACAATGAGCAGTTCTTC	CASSLAGSYNEQFF
TRBV12-5	TRBD1	TRBJ2-3	-	TGTGCTAGTGGTGGGGAGCTACGGACAGGGACAGATACGCAGTATTTT	CASGGELRTGTDTQYF
TRBV6-1	-	TRBJ2-7	-	TGTGCCAGCAGTGCCCAGGACAGCCTGGGATCCTACGAGCAGTACTTC	CASSAQDSLGSYEQYF
TRBV28	-	TRBJ2-2	-	TGTGCCAGCAGGGGGGGTTTGGGCACCGGGGAGCTGTTTTTT	CASRGGLGTGELFF
TRBV5-4	TRBD1	TRBJ1-4	-	TGTGCCAGCAGCTCCGGACAGGGTTTAAGTCTTGAAAAACTGTTTTTT	CASSSGQGLSLEKLFF
TRBV5-4	TRBD1	TRBJ2-3	-	TGTGCCAGCAGCTTGCGAGGGGGCAGTGCAGATACGCAGTATTTT	CASSLRGGSADTQYF
TRBV27	TRBD1	TRBJ2-7	once	TGTGCCAGCCATACACAGGGGGCTAACGAGCAGTACTTC	CASHTQGANEQYF
TRBV20-1	-	TRBJ2-7	-	TGCAGTGCTAGTGGGGACAAACTCTACGAGCAGTACTTC	CSASGDKLYEQYF
TRBV5-1	-	TRBJ2-5	-	TGCGCCAGCAGCTTGGAAGAGCTTTCGGAGACCCAGTACTTC	CASSLEELSETQYF
TRBV3-1/TRBV3-2	TRBD1	TRBJ1-5	-	TGTGCCAGCAGCCTTCGGACAGGGCGGGAAGTGGATCAGCCCCAGCATTTT	CASSLRTGREVDQPQHF
TRBV6-2/TRBV6-3	TRBD2	TRBJ2-7	-	TGTGCCAGCAGCCTAGGACTAGCCTCCTACGAGCAGTACTTC	CASSLGLASYEQYF
TRBV28	TRBD2	TRBJ2-1	-	TGTGCCAGCAGCAGACTAGCGCCCCACTCCTACAATGAGCAGTTCTTC	CASSRLAPHSYNEQFF
TRBV6-2/TRBV6-3	TRBD2	TRBJ2-5	-	TGTGCCAGCAGTTTTCTGTTTAGCGGGGAACAAGAGACCCAGTACTTC	CASSFLFSGEQETQYF
TRBV10-3	TRBD2	TRBJ2-7	-	TGTGCCATCAGTTTATCCCGCGGGAGCGGGGGGCCCTACGAGCAGTACTTC	CAISLSRGSGGPYEQYF
TRBV5-8	-	TRBJ1-5	once	TGTGCCAGCAGCTCGGACAGCCCAAATCAGCCCCAGCATTTT	CASSSDSPNQPQHF
TRBV19	-	TRBJ1-1	-	TGTGCCAGTACAATAGGAGACAGCGAAGCTTTCTTT	CASTIGDSEAFF
TRBV27	-	TRBJ1-5	-	TGTGCCAGCAGTTTCGGGGGGGTCCAGCCCCAGCATTTT	CASSFGGVQPQHF
TRBV27	TRBD2	TRBJ2-7	-	TGTGCCAGCAGTTCAGGACTAGTTGCGTACGAGCAGTACTTC	CASSSGLVAYEQYF
TRBV5-1	TRBD1	TRBJ2-5	once	TGCGCCAGCAGCTCCCCCGCCCCGGGACAGCAAGAGACCCAGTACTTC	CASSSPAPGQQETQYF
TRBV6-5	TRBD1	TRBJ1-6	-	TGTGCCAGCAGCCACGACGGGACAGGGGTTTCACCCCTCCACTTT	CASSHDGTGVSPLHF
TRBV7-3	TRBD1	TRBJ2-7	few	TGTGCCAGCAGCTTAGGGACAGCGCCCTACGAGCAGTACTTC	CASSLGTAPYEQYF
TRBV6-5	TRBD1	TRBJ2-7	once	TGTGCCAGCAGAGGTGGGACAGGCACCCGGGAGCAGTACTTC	CASRGGTGTREQYF
TRBV7-9	TRBD2	TRBJ2-7	-	TGTGCCAGCAGCTTTTACACTAGCGGGAGCTACGAGCAGTACTTC	CASSFYTSGSYEQYF
TRBV28	-	TRBJ1-2	-	TGTGCCAGCAGTTTACGGGGGAGAAGGGGCTACACCTTC	CASSLRGRRGYTF
TRBV28	-	TRBJ2-1	few	TGTGCCTCGGGTGGGTCCTACAATGAGCAGTTCTTC	CASGGSYNEQFF
TRBV24-1	TRBD1	TRBJ2-2	-	TGTGCCACCAGTGATTTGGGGACAGGGCCGAACACCGGGGAGCTGTTTTTT	CATSDLGTGPNTGELFF
TRBV30	TRBD1	TRBJ1-1	-	TGTGCCTGGAGACGGGACAGCTTGAACACTGAAGCTTTCTTT	CAWRRDSLNTEAFF
TRBV6-2/TRBV6-3	TRBD1	TRBJ2-7	-	TGTGCCAGCAGTTACTCAGCATCGGGACAGGGTATTTACGAGCAGTACTTC	CASSYSASGQGIYEQYF
TRBV6-2/TRBV6-3	TRBD1	TRBJ1-1	-	TGTGCCAGCAGTTACTCGACAGGGGGCTTGAACACTGAAGCTTTCTTT	CASSYSTGGLNTEAFF
TRBV7-9	TRBD1	TRBJ2-7	-	TGTGCCAGCAGCCTACTCCGGGACAGGGCCCCCTACGAGCAGTACTTC	CASSLLRDRAPYEQYF
TRBV21-1	-	TRBJ2-1	-	TGTGCCAGCAGCAAAGCGGGGGCTAGCGGGTCCGCAGGGAATGAGCAGTTCTTC	CASSKAGASGSAGNEQFF
TRBV4-2	TRBD2	TRBJ2-5	-	TGTGCCAGCAGCCAACGGTTAGCGGGACCTCAAGAGACCCAGTACTTC	CASSQRLAGPQETQYF
TRBV19	TRBD1	TRBJ2-7	-	TGTGCCAGTAGTACCCGACAGGGTCCCCACGAGCAGTACTTC	CASSTRQGPHEQYF
TRBV11-2	TRBD1	TRBJ2-7	-	TGTGCCAGCAGCCGCGTAAAGGGACAGAGCACATTCTTCTCCTACGAGCAGTACTTC	CASSRVKGQSTFFSYEQYF
TRBV4-1	-	TRBJ1-1	-	TGCGCCAGCAGCCAAGATTCACTCGCGGGGGCTAGGAGGACTGAAGCTTTCTTT	CASSQDSLAGARRTEAFF
TRBV5-1	TRBD1	TRBJ1-4	-	TGCGCCAGCAGCTTAAAGCCCGGACAGGGCCCAACTAATGAAAAACTGTTTTTT	CASSLKPGQGPTNEKLFF
TRBV7-9	-	TRBJ1-6	-	TGTGCCAGCAGCTCCCCGTTTGGGGCTAATTCACCCCTCCACTTT	CASSSPFGANSPLHF
TRBV30	TRBD2	TRBJ2-5	once	TGTGCCTGGATTCGAGCGGGACTCACCACAGAGACCCAGTACTTC	CAWIRAGLTTETQYF
TRBV7-6	TRBD1	TRBJ1-2	-	TGTGCCAGCAGCTTGGGACAGGGGTTGTACTATGGCTACACCTTC	CASSLGQGLYYGYTF
TRBV5-1	TRBD1	TRBJ2-4	-	TGCGCCAGCAGCTTGGCGTCCGGACAGGGCCCACGATACACAAACATTCAGTACTTC	CASSLASGQGPRYTNIQYF
TRBV7-7	TRBD2	TRBJ2-5	once	TGTGCCAGCAGCTTAGTTAGCGGGGAAGAGACCCAGTACTTC	CASSLVSGEETQYF
TRBV6-5	TRBD1	TRBJ2-5	-	TGTGCCACTACGGGACAGGGAGGGAAAGAGACCCAGTACTTC	CATTGQGGKETQYF
TRBV27	-	TRBJ1-6	-	TGTGCCAGCAGTTTCGCGAATTCACCCCTCCACTTT	CASSFANSPLHF
TRBV6-5	-	TRBJ1-6	few	TGTGCCAGCAGCGCTGGACAGAGTAATTCACCCCTCCACTTT	CASSAGQSNSPLHF
TRBV28	TRBD1	TRBJ2-7	-	TGTGCCAGCAGTTTGGTAGGGCAGGGGGCCTACGAGCAGTACTTC	CASSLVGQGAYEQYF
TRBV6-2/TRBV6-3	TRBD2	TRBJ2-1	-	TGTGCCAGCAGTTCTAGCGGGGGGGCCTTAAATGAGCAGTTCTTC	CASSSSGGALNEQFF
TRBV4-3	TRBD1	TRBJ1-2	-	TGCGCCAGCAGCGCCCAGACAGGGAACTATGGCTACACCTTC	CASSAQTGNYGYTF
TRBV9	TRBD2	TRBJ2-5	-	TGTGCCAGCAGCGTAGGTACTAGCGGGTCCCATCAAGAGACCCAGTACTTC	CASSVGTSGSHQETQYF
TRBV29-1	TRBD1	TRBJ1-2	-	TGCAGCGCTACCGGGCCGTCGGACAGGGGCTACACCTTC	CSATGPSDRGYTF
TRBV6-2/TRBV6-3	TRBD1	TRBJ1-1	-	TGTGCCAGCAGTTTTTGGACAGGGAGGAACACTGAAGCTTTCTTT	CASSFWTGRNTEAFF
TRBV4-3	-	TRBJ2-1	-	TGCGCCAGCAGCCAAGATCGGGTAGCAGGGAATGAGCAGTTCTTC	CASSQDRVAGNEQFF
TRBV6-1	-	TRBJ2-3	once	TGTGCCAGCAGTGATCTCCCGCGGGACGTAGATACGCAGTATTTT	CASSDLPRDVDTQYF
TRBV9	TRBD2	TRBJ2-1	-	TGTGCCAGCAGCGTAGGGAGCGGGGGCTACAATGAGCAGTTCTTC	CASSVGSGGYNEQFF
TRBV7-9	-	TRBJ1-5	-	TGTGCCAGCAGCTTTGACGGGGAATCAGATCAGCCCCAGCATTTT	CASSFDGESDQPQHF
TRBV6-2/TRBV6-3	-	TRBJ2-1	-	TGTGCCAGCAGTCCGACAGGTTACAATGAGCAGTTCTTC	CASSPTGYNEQFF
TRBV28	TRBD1	TRBJ1-5	-	TGTGCCAGCAGTTCGAAACGACAGGGGGCAAATCAGCCCCAGCATTTT	CASSSKRQGANQPQHF
TRBV6-4	TRBD1	TRBJ1-2	-	TGTGCCAGCAGTGTCACAGGGGGCGGGAACTATGGCTACACCTTC	CASSVTGGGNYGYTF
TRBV3-1/TRBV3-2	TRBD1	TRBJ2-3	-	TGTGCCAGCAGGGCCTGGGACAGGGCCACAGATACGCAGTATTTT	CASRAWDRATDTQYF